This T cell receptor (beta chain) was recorded in a study of T cells expressing NK-cell markers (TCRdb year 2020). With regard to the full study: Fewer than ten donors provided sorted CD3+CD56+NKG2C+, CD3+CD56+NKG2C- and CD3+CD56-NKG2C+ T-cell subsets, whose TCR beta-chain repertoires were profiled. Seven of the eight sequenced donors were HCMV-seropositive and one was HCMV-seronegative. The eight sequenced donors were randomly selected healthy volunteers, three men and five women. Libraries were sequenced as 2 x 150 bp reads on Illumina HiSeq 2000/2500, MiSeq or NextSeq. Here is what the overall study found, with its caveats: Whether the expanded NKG2C-expressing T cell clones were specific for HCMV antigens was left unclear. For roughly 6 donors, the dominant CD3+CD56+NKG2C+ clonotypes were among the top 10 CD8+ clonotypes and accounted for about 1.0-7.5% of CD8+ T cells. Those dominant clonotypes were again the most abundant among CD3+CD56-NKG2C+ cells in a few donors, at about 28.3-60.1%.

Regarding this clonotype: Its antigen target is currently unknown.

The CDR3 measures 15 amino acids from cysteine to phenylalanine. No DNA is given. CDR1 and CDR2 are drawn from the germline V gene (reference sequence): MNHEY, SMNVEV. Instrument on record: Illumina HiSeq 2000. TCR beta cDNA libraries were made by 5'RACE template switching that added a universal primer site and unique molecular identifiers. Priming for cDNA synthesis came from the TCR beta constant segment, and two successive PCR amplification steps followed. The published analysis was carried out like this. MIGEC was used to demultiplex reads and group the reads by UMI, and MiTCR was used to assemble and quantify clonotypes. Only TCR cDNA sequences supported by at least two reads were kept to exclude erroneous sequences. The tcR package was used for downstream repertoire analysis, and clonotypes were matched between fractions using CDR3 nucleotide sequence together with V segment. VDJmatch was used to annotate antigen specificity against VDJdb, with one amino acid substitution in CDR3 permitted. Following TCRdb reprocessing, every CDR3 protein sequence forms one entry, and DNA is not provided. TCRdb, rather than the study authors, made the V and J calls. This sample's table has entries for fewer than 550,000 distinct CDR3 sequences. 1.4% of the sample is held by the ten biggest clonotypes.

HCMV-specific IgG was detected in serum with a commercial ELISA kit to determine HCMV serostatus. Ficoll density gradient centrifugation was used to isolate peripheral blood mononuclear cells from blood. This sequence was found in a woman aged 45 to 65 in good health. Donor details come from another sample of the same person, matched by shared clones. Sequenced: blood T cells: a sorted CD56 or NKG2C T cell subset, CD4+ or CD8+ T cells, or bulk PBMC T cells (not recorded which). This chain is built from TRBV27 and TRBJ1-2; absent DNA, TCRdb's TRBD1 call cannot be checked. The CDR3 protein: CASSSRGVANYGYTF.